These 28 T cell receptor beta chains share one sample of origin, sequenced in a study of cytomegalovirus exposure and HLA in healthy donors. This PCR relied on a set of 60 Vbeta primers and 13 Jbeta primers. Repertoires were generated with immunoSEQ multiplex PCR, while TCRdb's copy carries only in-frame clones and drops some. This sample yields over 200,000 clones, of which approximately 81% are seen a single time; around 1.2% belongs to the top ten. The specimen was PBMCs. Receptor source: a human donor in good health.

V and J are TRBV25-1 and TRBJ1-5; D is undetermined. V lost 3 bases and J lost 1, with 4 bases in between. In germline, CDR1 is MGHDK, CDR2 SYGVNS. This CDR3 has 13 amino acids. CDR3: CASSDRSNQPQHF. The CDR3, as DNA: TGTGCCAGCAGTGACAGAAGCAATCAGCCCCAGCATTTT.

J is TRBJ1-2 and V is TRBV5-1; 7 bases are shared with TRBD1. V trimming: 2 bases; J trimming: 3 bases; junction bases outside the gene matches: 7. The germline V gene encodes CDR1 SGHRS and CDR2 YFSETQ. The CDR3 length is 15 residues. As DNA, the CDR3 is TGCGCCAGCAGCTTTGGGGACAGAAACTACTATGGCTACACCTTC. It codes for CASSFGDRNYYGYTF.

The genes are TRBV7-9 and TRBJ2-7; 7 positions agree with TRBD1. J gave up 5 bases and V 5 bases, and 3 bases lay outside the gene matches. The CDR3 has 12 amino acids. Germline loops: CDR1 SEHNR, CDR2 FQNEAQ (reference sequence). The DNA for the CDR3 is TGTGCCAGCAGCCCGAGGGGGCACGAGCAGTACTTC. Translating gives CASSPRGHEQYF.

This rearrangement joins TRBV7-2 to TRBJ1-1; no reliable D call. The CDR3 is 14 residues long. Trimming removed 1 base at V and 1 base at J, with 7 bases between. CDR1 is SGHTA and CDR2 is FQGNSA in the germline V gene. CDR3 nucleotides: TGTGCCAGCAGCTTAGGGCGGAGGAACACTGAAGCTTTCTTT. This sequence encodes CASSLGRRNTEAFF.

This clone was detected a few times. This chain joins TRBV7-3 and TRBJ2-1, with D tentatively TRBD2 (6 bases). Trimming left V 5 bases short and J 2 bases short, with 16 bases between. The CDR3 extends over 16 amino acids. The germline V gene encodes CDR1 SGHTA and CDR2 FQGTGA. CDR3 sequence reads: CASSPGTLRTYNEQFF. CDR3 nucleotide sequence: TGTGCCAGCAGCCCAGGGACTCTAAGAACCTACAATGAGCAGTTCTTC.

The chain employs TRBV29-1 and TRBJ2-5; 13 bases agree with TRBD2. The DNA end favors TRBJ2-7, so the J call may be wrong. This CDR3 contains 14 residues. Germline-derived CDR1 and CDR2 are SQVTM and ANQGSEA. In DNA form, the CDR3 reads TGCAGCGTAGCGGGACTAGCGGGATTCTACGAGCAGTACTTC. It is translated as CSVAGLAGFYEQYF.

The chain's CDR3 is CASRGQPNTGELFF. The CDR3 nucleotides read TGTGCCAGCAGGGGACAGCCGAACACCGGGGAGCTGTTTTTT. V and J are TRBV9 and TRBJ2-2; TRBD1 matches at 7 bases. Germline CDR1 is SGDLS and CDR2 is YYNGEE. V lost 5 bases, J lost 0 bases, and 1 base stayed unmatched. The CDR3 runs 14 residues.

The CDR3 reads CASSEGTQVYEQYF. Written as DNA, the CDR3 is TGTGCCAGCAGTGAAGGAACACAAGTCTACGAGCAGTACTTC. The chain links TRBV6-1 to TRBJ2-7; D uncertain. Trimming pared 1 base from V and 3 bases from J, leaving 10 bases between. The CDR3 has 14 amino acids. Germline loops: CDR1 MNHNS, CDR2 SASEGT.

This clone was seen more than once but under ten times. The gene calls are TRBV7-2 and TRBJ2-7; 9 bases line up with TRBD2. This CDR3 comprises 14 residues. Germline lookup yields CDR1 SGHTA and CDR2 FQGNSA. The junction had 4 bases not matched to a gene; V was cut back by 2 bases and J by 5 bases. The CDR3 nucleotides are TGTGCCAGCAGCTTAACCGGGACTAGCAACGAGCAGTACTTC. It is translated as CASSLTGTSNEQYF.

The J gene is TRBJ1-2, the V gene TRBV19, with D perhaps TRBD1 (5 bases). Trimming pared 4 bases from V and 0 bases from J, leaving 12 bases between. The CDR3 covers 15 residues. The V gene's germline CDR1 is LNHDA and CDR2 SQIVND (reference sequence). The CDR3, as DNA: TGTGCCAGTAGTAACCAAGGACAAGCTAACTATGGCTACACCTTC. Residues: CASSNQGQANYGYTF.

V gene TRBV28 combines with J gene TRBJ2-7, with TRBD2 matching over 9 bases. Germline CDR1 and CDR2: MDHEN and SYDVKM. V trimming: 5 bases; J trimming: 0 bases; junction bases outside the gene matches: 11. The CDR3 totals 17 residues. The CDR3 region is CASSLLTSGSFSYEQYF. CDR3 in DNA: TGTGCCAGCAGTCTATTGACTAGCGGATCCTTCTCCTACGAGCAGTACTTC.

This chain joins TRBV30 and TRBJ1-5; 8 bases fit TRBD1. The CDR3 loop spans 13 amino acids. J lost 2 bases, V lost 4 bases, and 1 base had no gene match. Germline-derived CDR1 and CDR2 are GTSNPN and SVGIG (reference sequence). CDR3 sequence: CAWTTGGNQPQHF. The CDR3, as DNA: TGTGCCTGGACGACAGGGGGCAATCAGCCCCAGCATTTT.

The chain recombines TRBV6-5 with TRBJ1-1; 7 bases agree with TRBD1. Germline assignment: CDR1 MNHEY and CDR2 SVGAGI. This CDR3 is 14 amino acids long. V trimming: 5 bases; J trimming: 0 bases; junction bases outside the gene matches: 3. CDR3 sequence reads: CASSRGLLNTEAFF. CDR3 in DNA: TGTGCCAGCAGTAGGGGGCTCCTGAACACTGAAGCTTTCTTT.

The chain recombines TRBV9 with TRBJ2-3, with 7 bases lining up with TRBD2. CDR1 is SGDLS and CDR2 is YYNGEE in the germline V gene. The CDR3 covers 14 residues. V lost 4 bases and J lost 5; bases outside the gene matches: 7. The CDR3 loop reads CASSFRTREDTQYF. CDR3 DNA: TGTGCCAGCAGCTTTCGGACTAGGGAAGATACGCAGTATTTT.

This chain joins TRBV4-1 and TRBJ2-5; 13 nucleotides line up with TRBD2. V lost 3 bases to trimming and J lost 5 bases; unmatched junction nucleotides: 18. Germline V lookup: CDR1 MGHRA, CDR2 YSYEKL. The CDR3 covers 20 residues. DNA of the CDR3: TGCGCCAGCAGCCAGGATCTACTAGCGGGAGGGTTCTCATTCTTGGAGACCCAGTACTTC. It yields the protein CASSQDLLAGGFSFLETQYF.

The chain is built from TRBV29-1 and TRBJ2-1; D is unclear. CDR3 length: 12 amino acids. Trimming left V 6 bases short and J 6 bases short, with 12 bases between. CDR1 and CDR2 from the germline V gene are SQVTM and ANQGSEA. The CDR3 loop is CSVDGVTNEQFF. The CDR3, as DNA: TGCAGCGTCGACGGAGTCACCAATGAGCAGTTCTTC.

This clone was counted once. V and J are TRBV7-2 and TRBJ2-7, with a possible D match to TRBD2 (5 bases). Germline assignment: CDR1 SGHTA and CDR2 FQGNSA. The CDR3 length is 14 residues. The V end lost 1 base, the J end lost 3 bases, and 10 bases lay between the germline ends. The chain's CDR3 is CASSLGPTSYEQYF. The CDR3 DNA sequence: TGTGCCAGCAGCTTAGGCCCTACTAGCTACGAGCAGTACTTC. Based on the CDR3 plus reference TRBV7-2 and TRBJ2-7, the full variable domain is GAGVSQSPSNKVTEKGKDVELRCDPISGHTALYWYRQSLGQGLEFLIYFQGNSAPDKSGLPSDRFSAERTGGSVSTLTIQRTQQEDSAVYLCASSLGPTSYEQYFGPGTRLTVT.

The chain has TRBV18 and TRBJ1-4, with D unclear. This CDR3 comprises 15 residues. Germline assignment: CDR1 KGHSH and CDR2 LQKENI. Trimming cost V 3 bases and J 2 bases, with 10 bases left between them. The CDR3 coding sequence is TGTGCCAGCTCACCCCGCGAGGCGACTAATGAAAAACTGTTTTTT. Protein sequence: CASSPREATNEKLFF.

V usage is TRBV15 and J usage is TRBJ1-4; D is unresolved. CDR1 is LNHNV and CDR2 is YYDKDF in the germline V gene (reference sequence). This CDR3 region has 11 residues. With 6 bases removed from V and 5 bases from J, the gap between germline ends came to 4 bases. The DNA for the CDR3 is TGTGCCACCAGACAGAATGAAAAACTGTTTTTT. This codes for CATRQNEKLFF.

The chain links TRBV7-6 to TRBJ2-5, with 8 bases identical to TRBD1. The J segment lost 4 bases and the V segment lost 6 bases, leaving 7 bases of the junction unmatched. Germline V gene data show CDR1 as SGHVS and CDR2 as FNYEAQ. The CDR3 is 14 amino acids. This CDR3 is CASSFRGRPETQYF. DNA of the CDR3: TGTGCCAGCAGTTTCAGGGGGCGCCCAGAGACCCAGTACTTC.

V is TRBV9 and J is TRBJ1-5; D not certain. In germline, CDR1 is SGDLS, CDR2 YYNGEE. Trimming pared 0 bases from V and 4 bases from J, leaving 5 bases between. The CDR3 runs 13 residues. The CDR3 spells CASSVDGNQPQHF. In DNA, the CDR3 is TGTGCCAGCAGCGTAGACGGGAATCAGCCCCAGCATTTT. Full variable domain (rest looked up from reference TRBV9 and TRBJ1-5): DSGVTQTPKHLITATGQRVTLRCSPRSGDLSVYWYQQSLDQGLQFLIQYYNGEERAKGNILERFSAQQFPDLHSELNLSSLELGDSALYFCASSVDGNQPQHFGDGTRLSIL.

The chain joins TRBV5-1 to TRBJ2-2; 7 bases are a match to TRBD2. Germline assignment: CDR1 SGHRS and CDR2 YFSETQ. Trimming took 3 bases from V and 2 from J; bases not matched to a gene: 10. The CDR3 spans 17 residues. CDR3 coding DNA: TGCGCCAGCAGCTCCCAGGTTAGCGGGTTTAACACCGGGGAGCTGTTTTTT. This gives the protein CASSSQVSGFNTGELFF.

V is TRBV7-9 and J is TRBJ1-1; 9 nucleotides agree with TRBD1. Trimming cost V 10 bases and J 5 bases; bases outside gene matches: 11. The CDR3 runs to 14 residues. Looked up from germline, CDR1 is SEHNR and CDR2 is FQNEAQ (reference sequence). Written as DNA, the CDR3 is TGTGCCACCGAACAGGGGGCGCTTAGAACTGAAGCTTTCTTT. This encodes CATEQGALRTEAFF.

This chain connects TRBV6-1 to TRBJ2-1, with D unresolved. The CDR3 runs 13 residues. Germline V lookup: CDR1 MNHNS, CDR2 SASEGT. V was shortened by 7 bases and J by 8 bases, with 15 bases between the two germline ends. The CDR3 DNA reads TGTGCCAGCACCCCCGAGGTTTGGGATGAGCAGTTCTTC. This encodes CASTPEVWDEQFF.

CDR3 coding DNA: TGCGCCAGCAGTCGGAGACAGGGGGGTCCCTACGAGCAGTACTTC. Protein: CASSRRQGGPYEQYF. The chain carries TRBV5-1 and TRBJ2-7, with 9 bases aligning to TRBD1. This CDR3 comprises 15 residues. V lost 5 bases, J lost 2 bases, and 8 bases stayed unmatched. The germline CDR1 and CDR2 sequences are SGHRS and YFSETQ.

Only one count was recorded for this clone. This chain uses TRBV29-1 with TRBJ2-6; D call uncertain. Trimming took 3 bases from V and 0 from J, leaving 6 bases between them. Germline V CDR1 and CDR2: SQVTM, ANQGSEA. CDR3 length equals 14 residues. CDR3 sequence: CSVEGVSGANVLTF. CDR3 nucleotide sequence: TGCAGCGTTGAGGGCGTCTCTGGGGCCAACGTCCTGACTTTC.

CDR3 residues: CASSQGGKAYYNEQFF. The CDR3 nucleotides are TGTGCCAGCAGTCAAGGCGGAAAAGCGTACTACAATGAGCAGTTCTTC. The chain combines TRBV9 with TRBJ2-1, with no clear D. The CDR3 spans 16 residues. The V end lost 5 bases, the J end lost 3 bases, and 18 bases lay between the germline ends. From germline, CDR1 is SGDLS and CDR2 YYNGEE.

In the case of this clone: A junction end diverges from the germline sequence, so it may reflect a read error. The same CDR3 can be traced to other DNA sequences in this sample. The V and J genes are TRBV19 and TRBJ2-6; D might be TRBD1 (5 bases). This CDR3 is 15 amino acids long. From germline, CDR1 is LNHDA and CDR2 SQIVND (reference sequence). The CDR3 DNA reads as TGTGCCAGTCTCCCCGCTACCTCTGGGGCCAACGTCCTAACTTTC. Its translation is CASLPATSGANVLTF.